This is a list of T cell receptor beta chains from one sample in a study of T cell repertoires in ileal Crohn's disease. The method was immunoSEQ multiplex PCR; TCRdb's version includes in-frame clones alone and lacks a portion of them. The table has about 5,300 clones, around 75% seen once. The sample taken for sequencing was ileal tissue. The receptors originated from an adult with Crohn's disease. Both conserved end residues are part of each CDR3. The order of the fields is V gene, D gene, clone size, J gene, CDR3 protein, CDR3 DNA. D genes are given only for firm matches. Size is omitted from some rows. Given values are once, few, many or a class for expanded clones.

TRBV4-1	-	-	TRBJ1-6	CASSQEGPGFNSPLHF	TGCGCCAGCAGCCAAGAGGGGCCAGGGTTCAATTCACCCCTCCACTTT
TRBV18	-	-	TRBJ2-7	CASSPTRNYEQYF	TGTGCCAGCTCACCGACTAGGAACTACGAGCAGTACTTC
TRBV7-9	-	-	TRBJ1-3	CASSLDWASPGNTIYF	TGTGCCAGCAGCTTAGATTGGGCAAGTCCTGGAAACACCATATATTTT
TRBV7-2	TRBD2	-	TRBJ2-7	CASSLLRTSSGEQYF	TGTGCCAGCAGCCTTTTACGGACTAGCTCGGGCGAGCAGTACTTC
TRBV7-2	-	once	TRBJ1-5	CASATDSNQPQHF	TGTGCCAGTGCCACAGATAGCAATCAGCCCCAGCATTTT
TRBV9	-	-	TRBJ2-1	CASSVEGRLSYNEQFF	TGTGCCAGCAGCGTAGAGGGAAGGCTCTCCTACAATGAGCAGTTCTTC
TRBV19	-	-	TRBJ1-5	CASSKGQLSNQPQHF	TGTGCCAGTAGTAAGGGGCAGCTGAGCAATCAGCCCCAGCATTTT
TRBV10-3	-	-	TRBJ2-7	CATTFGGLGSYEQYF	TGTGCCACCACCTTCGGGGGTCTGGGGTCCTACGAGCAGTACTTC
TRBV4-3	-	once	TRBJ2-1	CASSQDLRQMYNEQFF	TGCGCCAGCAGCCAAGATCTGCGCCAGATGTACAATGAGCAGTTCTTC
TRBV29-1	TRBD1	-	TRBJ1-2	CSAAGTGNGYTF	TGCAGCGCCGCCGGGACAGGGAATGGCTACACCTTC
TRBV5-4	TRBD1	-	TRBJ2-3	CASSYRGWYGSDTQYF	TGTGCCAGCAGCTACAGGGGGTGGTACGGTTCGGATACGCAGTATTTT
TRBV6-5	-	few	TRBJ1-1	CASSYGRAEAFF	TGTGCCAGCAGTTACGGCAGGGCTGAAGCTTTCTTT
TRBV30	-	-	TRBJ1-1	CAWTRERGTEAFF	TGTGCCTGGACGAGGGAAAGGGGCACTGAAGCTTTCTTT
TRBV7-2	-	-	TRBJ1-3	CASSPTRTNTIYF	TGTGCCAGCAGCCCTACTCGAACAAACACCATATATTTT
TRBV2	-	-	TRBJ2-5	CASRTGDGETQYF	TGTGCCAGTAGGACGGGGGACGGAGAGACCCAGTACTTC